These 9 T cell receptor beta chains were sequenced from one sample in a study of shared clonotypes between healthy human individuals. Data came from immunoSEQ multiplex PCR; TCRdb stores just in-frame clones and leaves some out. The sample has around 940,000 clones; approximately 76% are singletons. Sequenced input: memory CD4+ T cells sorted from blood. Subset meaning: CD45RA-negative fraction. The receptors shown here come from a man younger than 30 in good health.

Comment on this clone: This may be a read error, as it is one base from a much larger clone. This chain joins TRBV4-3 and TRBJ1-1, with 10 bases aligning to TRBD1. J lost 4 bases, V lost 4 bases, and 3 bases had no gene match. CDR1 and CDR2 (germline): LGHNA, YSLEER. This CDR3 spans 14 amino acids. The CDR3 nucleotides are TGCGCCAGCAGCCGGGGACAGGGGAGCACTGAAGCTTTCTTT. This encodes CASSRGQGSTEAFF.

The rearrangement links TRBV27 to TRBJ1-2; D call uncertain. Deletions cut 5 bases from V and 0 bases from J, with 10 bases between. Germline CDR1 MNHEY, CDR2 SMNVEV (reference sequence). This CDR3 spans 14 amino acids. The CDR3 reads CASSPAVANYGYTF. The CDR3 nucleotides are TGTGCCAGCAGTCCTGCCGTCGCTAACTATGGCTACACCTTC.

The V gene is TRBV5-8, the J gene TRBJ1-3; D gene uncertain. V was shortened by 1 base and J by 0 bases, with 8 bases between the two germline ends. Germline V gene sequence: CDR1 SGHTS, CDR2 YDEGEE. This CDR3 has 15 residues. The CDR3 sequence: CASSLLRSSGNTIYF. The CDR3 DNA is TGTGCCAGCAGCTTGCTCCGGAGCTCTGGAAACACCATATATTTT.

This chain joins TRBV7-2 and TRBJ1-2, with 9 bases fitting TRBD1. Losses at the gene ends were 5 bases for V and 4 bases for J; bases not matched to a gene: 8. Germline assignment: CDR1 SGHTA and CDR2 FQGNSA. The CDR3 loop spans 15 amino acids. CDR3 amino acids: CASSRDRDGPYGYTF. In DNA form, the CDR3 reads TGTGCCAGCAGCCGGGACAGGGATGGCCCCTATGGCTACACCTTC.

The rearrangement joins TRBV2 to TRBJ2-5; the D is unclear. The CDR3 length is 15 residues. Germline V CDR1 and CDR2: SNHLY, FYNNEI. V lost 7 bases to trimming and J lost 2 bases, with 17 bases between them. CDR3: CASIIDPILQETQYF. CDR3 DNA: TGTGCCAGCATTATAGACCCGATCCTGCAAGAGACCCAGTACTTC. Based on the CDR3 plus reference TRBV2 and TRBJ2-5, the full variable domain is EPEVTQTPSHQVTQMGQEVILRCVPISNHLYFYWYRQILGQKVEFLVSFYNNEISEKSEIFDDQFSVERPDGSNFTLKIRSTKLEDSAMYFCASIIDPILQETQYFGPGTRLLVL.

The chain employs TRBV19 and TRBJ2-5; TRBD1 agrees at 10 bases. The CDR3 has 16 amino acids. Trimming cost V 5 bases and J 4 bases; bases outside gene matches: 10. CDR1 and CDR2 (germline): LNHDA, SQIVND (reference sequence). The CDR3, as DNA: TGTGCCAGTAGTCCTGGACAGGGGGGGGTCGGAGAGACCCAGTACTTC. Translated, it gives CASSPGQGGVGETQYF.

J is TRBJ2-1 and V is TRBV6-5; 8 nucleotides agree with TRBD2. The CDR3 covers 14 residues. Germline V CDR1 and CDR2: MNHEY, SVGAGI. After removal of 2 bases from V and 9 bases from J, the junction contained 6 bases not matched to a gene. The CDR3 nucleotides read TGTGCCAGCAGTTACCAGCGGGAGTATCTTGAGCAGTTCTTC. Amino acid sequence: CASSYQREYLEQFF.

As concerns this clone: Other nucleotide sequences from this sample produce the same CDR3. The J gene is TRBJ1-3, the V gene TRBV6-5; D call uncertain. Trimming pared 0 bases from V and 0 bases from J, leaving 3 bases between. There are 14 residues in the CDR3. Germline CDR1 and CDR2: MNHEY and SVGAGI. CDR3 amino acids: CASSYSGSGNTIYF. The CDR3 nucleotides read TGTGCCAGCAGTTACTCTGGCTCTGGAAACACCATATATTTT.

Details on this clone: Distinct nucleotide sequences in the sample also encode this CDR3. The chain is built from TRBV5-1 and TRBJ2-1, with 9 bases identical to TRBD1. Germline lookup yields CDR1 SGHRS and CDR2 YFSETQ. The CDR3 runs to 15 residues. V lost 5 bases, J lost 4 bases, and 7 bases stayed unmatched. The CDR3 loop is CASSSGTGSYNEQFF. CDR3 nucleotide sequence: TGCGCCAGCAGTTCCGGGACAGGGTCATACAATGAGCAGTTCTTC.